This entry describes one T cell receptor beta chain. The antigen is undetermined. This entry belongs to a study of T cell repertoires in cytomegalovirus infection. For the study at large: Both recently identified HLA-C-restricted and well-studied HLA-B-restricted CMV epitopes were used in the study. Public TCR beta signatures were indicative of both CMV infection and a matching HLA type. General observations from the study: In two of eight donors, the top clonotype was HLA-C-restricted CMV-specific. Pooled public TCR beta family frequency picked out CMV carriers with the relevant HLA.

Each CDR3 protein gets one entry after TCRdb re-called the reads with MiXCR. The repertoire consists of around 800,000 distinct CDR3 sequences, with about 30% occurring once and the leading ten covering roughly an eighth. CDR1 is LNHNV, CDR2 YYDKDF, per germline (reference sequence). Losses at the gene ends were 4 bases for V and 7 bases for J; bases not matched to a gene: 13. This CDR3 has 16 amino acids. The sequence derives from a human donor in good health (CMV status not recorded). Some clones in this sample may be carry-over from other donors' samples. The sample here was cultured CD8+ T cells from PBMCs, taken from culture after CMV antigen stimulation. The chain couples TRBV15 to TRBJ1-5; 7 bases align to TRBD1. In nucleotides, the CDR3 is TGTGCCACCAGCAAACCCCGGGCAGGGGGAATACAGCCCCAGCATTTT. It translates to CATSKPRAGGIQPQHF.